This T cell receptor (beta chain) was profiled in a study of shared clonotypes between healthy human individuals. General study results and limits: Deeper or shallower sequencing was expected to change how clonotypes are shared among donors. Researchers sampled only blood; tissue repertoires likely differ. Some naive CD4 clonotypes, roughly 5%, turned up in common across several donors.

The method was immunoSEQ multiplex PCR; TCRdb's version includes in-frame clones alone and lacks a portion of them. The sample consists of over 2 million clones, 85% to 95% of them appearing once. A note on this clone: Its specificity is not known.

Naive CD8 cells lacked CD45RO and underwent positive selection for CCR7, leaving out terminally differentiated effector memory CD45RA+ cells. The donor population consisted of healthy HIV-negative adults with no recent acute infections or vaccinations. This CDR3 contains 15 residues. Trimming stripped 5 bases from V and 6 bases from J, with 17 bases between. The V gene's germline CDR1 is LNHDA and CDR2 SQIVND (reference sequence). Material for sequencing was naive CD8+ T cells sorted from blood. The V call is TRBV19, the J call TRBJ1-5; D unclear. This receptor was taken from a man between 18 and 29 years old in good health. CDR3 in amino acids: CASSEVGGSGQPQHF. CDR3 DNA: TGTGCCAGTAGTGAGGTAGGAGGTTCAGGTCAGCCCCAGCATTTT.